Each of the 32 T cell receptor beta chains below was sequenced from the same sample in a study of T cell changes during pregnancy in multiple sclerosis. The table came from immunoSEQ multiplex PCR; TCRdb's copy has only in-frame clones and leaves some out. The sample has tens of thousands of clones; 92% are singletons. The sample in question was CD4+ T cells from peripheral blood mononuclear cells, obtained in the first trimester of pregnancy. These receptor sequences come from a female donor with multiple sclerosis, enrolled in a pregnancy study.

The chain is built from TRBV6-1 and TRBJ2-3; D gene ambiguous. Germline V CDR1 and CDR2: MNHNS, SASEGT. This CDR3 spans 15 amino acids. V lost 0 bases and J lost 2, with 9 bases in between. CDR3 loop: CASSEAFPYTDTQYF. CDR3 coding DNA: TGTGCCAGCAGTGAAGCATTCCCTTACACAGATACGCAGTATTTT.

This sequence joins TRBV5-4 and TRBJ2-1; TRBD2 is a possible D gene (5 bases). CDR1 SGHNT and CDR2 YYREEE come from the germline V gene (reference sequence). Deletions cut 0 bases from V and 12 bases from J, with 16 bases between. The CDR3 is made up of 14 amino acids. This chain's CDR3 is CASSLEFLDSGQFF. The CDR3, as DNA: TGTGCCAGCAGCTTGGAGTTTCTGGACTCGGGGCAGTTCTTC.

V usage is TRBV28 and J usage is TRBJ2-7; a possible D gene is TRBD1 (7 bases). Trimming pared 5 bases from V and 2 bases from J, leaving 13 bases between. The CDR3 is 14 residues long. The germline V gene has CDR1 MDHEN and CDR2 SYDVKM. CDR3 DNA: TGTGCCAGCAGTGCGGGACAGTGGGCCTACGAGCAGTACTTC. Its translation: CASSAGQWAYEQYF.

This clone was counted only a few times. The V and J genes are TRBV5-1 and TRBJ2-7; 13 bases agree with TRBD2. The CDR3 has 15 amino acids. V lost 2 bases to trimming and J lost 3 bases; unmatched junction nucleotides: 2. From germline, CDR1 is SGHRS and CDR2 YFSETQ. The CDR3, as DNA: TGCGCCAGCAGCTTAACTAGCGGGAGGGTCTACGAGCAGTACTTC. Protein product: CASSLTSGRVYEQYF.

The V gene is TRBV19, the J gene TRBJ2-5; 8 positions agree with TRBD2. Germline V gene data show CDR1 as LNHDA and CDR2 as SQIVND (reference sequence). The CDR3 is made up of 14 amino acids. With 5 bases clipped from V and 5 bases from J, the junction kept 7 bases outside the gene matches. This CDR3 reads CASSPGLAGETQYF. For the CDR3, the DNA is TGTGCCAGTAGTCCCGGACTAGCTGGGGAGACCCAGTACTTC.

This chain links TRBV28 with TRBJ1-4, with 10 bases matching TRBD1. The germline V gene encodes CDR1 MDHEN and CDR2 SYDVKM. V lost 6 bases, J lost 8 bases, and 9 bases stayed unmatched. The CDR3 totals 15 residues. The CDR3 reads CASRETGTGVEKLFF. In DNA form, the CDR3 reads TGTGCCAGCAGAGAGACCGGGACAGGGGTCGAAAAACTGTTTTTT.

This clone was seen only once. V usage is TRBV5-1 and J usage is TRBJ2-7, with D perhaps matching TRBD1 (5 bases). This CDR3 region has 13 residues. V was shortened by 4 bases and J by 1 base, with 9 bases between the two germline ends. Germline lookup yields CDR1 SGHRS and CDR2 YFSETQ. The CDR3 is CASSETVSYEQYF. For the CDR3, the DNA is TGCGCCAGCAGCGAGACAGTTTCCTACGAGCAGTACTTC. Together with reference TRBV5-1 and TRBJ2-7, the CDR3 gives the full variable domain: KAGVTQTPRYLIKTRGQQVTLSCSPISGHRSVSWYQQTPGQGLQFLFEYFSETQRNKGNFPGRFSGRQFSNSRSEMNVSTLELGDSALYLCASSETVSYEQYFGPGTRLTVT.

J is TRBJ2-5 and V is TRBV19; D uncertain. Germline V gene data show CDR1 as LNHDA and CDR2 as SQIVND (reference sequence). V dropped 3 bases and J dropped 7 bases, with 12 bases sitting between them. The CDR3 spans 13 residues. For the CDR3, the DNA is TGTGCCAGTAGTATCAAACATACGGGGACCCAGTACTTC. Its translation is CASSIKHTGTQYF.

The V gene is TRBV2, the J gene TRBJ2-7; TRBD2 aligns across 12 bases. V trimming: 5 bases; J trimming: 3 bases; junction bases outside the gene matches: 8. Germline-derived CDR1 and CDR2 are SNHLY and FYNNEI. This CDR3 region has 16 residues. As DNA, the CDR3 is TGTGCCAGCAGTAGAGGACTAGCGGGATTAGACTACGAGCAGTACTTC. This codes for CASSRGLAGLDYEQYF.

V usage is TRBV18 and J usage is TRBJ1-3; D is unclear. The CDR3 extends over 14 amino acids. The V gene's germline CDR1 is KGHSH and CDR2 LQKENI. Trimming stripped 5 bases from V and 0 bases from J, with 8 bases between. CDR3: CASSSGSSGNTIYF. CDR3 in DNA: TGTGCCAGCTCATCGGGTAGCTCTGGAAACACCATATATTTT.

The CDR3 DNA sequence: TGTGCCAGCGGCCGGGACAGGCCCTATGGCTACACCTTC. Translating it yields CASGRDRPYGYTF. The V gene is TRBV28, the J gene TRBJ1-2, with 8 bases fitting TRBD1. This CDR3 is built from 13 residues. J gave up 4 bases and V 8 bases, and 6 bases lay outside the gene matches. Germline CDR1 and CDR2: MDHEN and SYDVKM.

This chain uses TRBV28 with TRBJ2-1, with TRBD2 matching 8 bases. There are 14 residues in the CDR3. Germline CDR1 MDHEN, CDR2 SYDVKM. The V gene end was trimmed by 7 bases and the J gene end by 7 bases; junction bases not matched to a gene: 9. The CDR3 loop reads CASISSGTVNEQFF. The DNA of the CDR3 is TGTGCCAGCATTAGTAGCGGGACGGTAAATGAGCAGTTCTTC.

This clone was observed a single time. The rearrangement links TRBV11-2 to TRBJ2-1; 9 nucleotides agree with TRBD2. Germline V CDR1 and CDR2: SGHAT, FQNNGV. The CDR3 has 15 residues. The J segment lost 7 bases and the V segment lost 5 bases, leaving 9 bases of the junction unmatched. The chain's CDR3 is CASSLRGAGGNEQFF. DNA of the CDR3: TGTGCCAGCAGCCTCCGGGGTGCGGGAGGGAATGAGCAGTTCTTC.

The chain is built from TRBV6-6 and TRBJ1-2, with D possibly TRBD1 on 6 matching bases. The CDR3 is made up of 12 amino acids. From germline, CDR1 is MNHNY and CDR2 SVGAGI (reference sequence). V was pared by 4 bases and J by 8 bases, with 11 bases between. In DNA, the CDR3 is TGTGCCAGCAGTTCCAGGGGCTGGGGCTACACCTTC. Translating it yields CASSSRGWGYTF.

This rearrangement joins TRBV4-2 to TRBJ1-6; 7 positions agree with TRBD1. Per germline, CDR1 LGHNA and CDR2 YNFKEQ. This CDR3 has 19 amino acids. V lost 2 bases and J lost 0; bases outside the gene matches: 10. CDR3 sequence reads: CASSQWAPGGSSYNSPLHF. CDR3 coding DNA: TGTGCCAGCAGCCAATGGGCTCCAGGGGGAAGCTCCTATAATTCACCCCTCCACTTT.

This rearrangement joins TRBV5-1 to TRBJ2-2, with D possibly being TRBD2 (5 bases). V lost 0 bases to trimming and J lost 4 bases, with 16 bases between them. This CDR3 comprises 17 residues. Germline V gene sequence: CDR1 SGHRS, CDR2 YFSETQ. The CDR3 DNA follows: TGCGCCAGCAGCTTGGGACACCGGGGAGCCAGCACCGGGGAGCTGTTTTTT. Translation: CASSLGHRGASTGELFF.

This chain links TRBV6-5 with TRBJ2-5, with D maybe TRBD1 (6 bases). Germline V gene data show CDR1 as MNHEY and CDR2 as SVGAGI. The CDR3 runs to 15 residues. The germline V and J ends were trimmed by 6 bases and 2 bases, with 16 bases remaining between them. The CDR3 sequence: CASRIAGTPQETQYF. CDR3 sequence (DNA): TGTGCCAGCAGGATTGCCGGGACACCACAAGAGACCCAGTACTTC.

V and J are TRBV2 and TRBJ2-3; weak D call: TRBD2 (5 bases). Germline loops: CDR1 SNHLY, CDR2 FYNNEI. The CDR3 sequence is 11 residues long. The V end was cut by 5 bases, the J end by 11 bases, with 11 bases between. The CDR3 sequence is CASSFAGRQYF. The CDR3 nucleotides read TGTGCCAGCAGTTTCGCGGGCCGGCAGTATTTT.

This chain uses TRBV7-8 with TRBJ1-4; D not certain. CDR3 size: 15 residues. Trimming shortened V by 6 bases and J by 6 bases, and 17 bases separated the two germline ends. Germline assignment: CDR1 SGHVS and CDR2 FQNEAQ. This CDR3 reads CASRGKRSPYEKLFF. DNA for the CDR3: TGTGCCAGCAGGGGCAAACGAAGCCCATATGAAAAACTGTTTTTT.

This clone was picked up a small number of times. This sequence joins TRBV9 and TRBJ2-1; the match to TRBD2 covers 11 bases. The CDR3 sequence is 16 residues long. Germline CDR1 is SGDLS and CDR2 is YYNGEE. The junction had 10 bases not matched to a gene; V was cut back by 1 base and J by 10 bases. CDR3 sequence: CASSVKTSGIREEQFF. The CDR3 DNA is TGTGCCAGCAGCGTAAAGACTAGCGGGATAAGGGAGGAGCAGTTCTTC.

This clone was recorded a few times. This chain links TRBV7-2 with TRBJ2-3; D is undetermined. CDR1 and CDR2 (germline): SGHTA, FQGNSA. CDR3 length: 14 amino acids. V was cut by 4 bases and J by 7 bases, with 15 bases left in between. As DNA, the CDR3 is TGTGCCAGCAGCTCCAGAGGCCGACTTAATACGCAGTATTTT. It is translated as CASSSRGRLNTQYF. Looking up the rest from reference TRBV7-2 and TRBJ2-3 gives the full variable domain: GAGVSQSPSNKVTEKGKDVELRCDPISGHTALYWYRQSLGQGLEFLIYFQGNSAPDKSGLPSDRFSAERTGGSVSTLTIQRTQQEDSAVYLCASSSRGRLNTQYFGPGTRLTVL.

The chain couples TRBV5-1 to TRBJ2-7; 7 positions match TRBD1. The CDR3 length is 12 residues. Losses at the gene ends were 0 bases for V and 6 bases for J; bases not matched to a gene: 0. The germline CDR1 and CDR2 sequences are SGHRS and YFSETQ. The CDR3 sequence is CASSLEGAEQYF. CDR3 sequence (DNA): TGCGCCAGCAGCTTGGAGGGGGCCGAGCAGTACTTC.

The rearrangement links TRBV2 to TRBJ2-7; 9 bases match TRBD2. The CDR3 has 15 amino acids. Losses at the gene ends were 7 bases for V and 7 bases for J; bases not matched to a gene: 14. Germline V gives CDR1 SNHLY, CDR2 FYNNEI. The CDR3 spells CASKSLSGSPQEQYF. Here the CDR3 DNA reads TGTGCCAGCAAGTCGCTTAGCGGGAGTCCTCAAGAGCAGTACTTC.

This clone occurred once. This sequence joins TRBV4-3 and TRBJ2-7; 8 bases are shared with TRBD1. CDR3 length: 15 amino acids. V trimming: 3 bases; J trimming: 1 base; junction bases outside the gene matches: 5. Per germline, CDR1 LGHNA and CDR2 YSLEER. DNA of the CDR3: TGCGCCAGCAGCCAGGAAGGACAGGGATCCTACGAGCAGTACTTC. Protein: CASSQEGQGSYEQYF.

CDR3 nucleotides: TGTGCCAGCAGCGGGGGACTAGCGGGAGAAGGCACCGGGGAGCTGTTTTTT. Its translation is CASSGGLAGEGTGELFF. The rearrangement links TRBV5-4 to TRBJ2-2; TRBD2 aligns across 14 bases. The CDR3 runs to 17 residues. Trimming removed 4 bases from V and 4 bases from J; junction bases left unmatched: 6. Germline values: CDR1 SGHNT, CDR2 YYREEE (reference sequence).

The rearrangement uses TRBV19 and TRBJ1-5; TRBD1 is a possible D gene (6 bases). Trimming cost V 10 bases and J 0 bases, with 16 bases left between them. The CDR3 spans 15 residues. Germline lookup yields CDR1 LNHDA and CDR2 SQIVND (reference sequence). As DNA, the CDR3 is TGTGCCACCCTACAGGGCGGACATAGCAATCAGCCCCAGCATTTT. It encodes CATLQGGHSNQPQHF.

The CDR3 DNA is TGTGCCAGCAGCCAGGAGGGCCGCTTGGGCGGGGAGCTGTTTTTT. Protein sequence: CASSQEGRLGGELFF. This chain uses TRBV4-2 with TRBJ2-2; D possibly corresponds to TRBD2 (6 bases). The CDR3 runs to 15 residues. Germline values: CDR1 LGHNA, CDR2 YNFKEQ. Trimming cost V 3 bases and J 7 bases, with 15 bases left between them.

The chain couples TRBV5-1 to TRBJ2-7, with D possibly being TRBD1 (6 bases). This CDR3 comprises 15 residues. Per the germline V gene, CDR1 is SGHRS and CDR2 is YFSETQ. V lost 0 bases to trimming and J lost 5 bases, with 15 bases between them. CDR3 sequence (DNA): TGCGCCAGCAGCTTGGCACTGACAGGTTCGGACGAGCAGTACTTC. Its protein is CASSLALTGSDEQYF.

This chain links TRBV18 with TRBJ2-7; D gene unclear. With 2 bases removed from V and 6 bases from J, the gap between germline ends came to 11 bases. The germline V gene encodes CDR1 KGHSH and CDR2 LQKENI. CDR3 length: 13 amino acids. CDR3 amino acids: CASSPKSEGEQYF. CDR3 DNA: TGTGCCAGCTCACCAAAAAGCGAAGGCGAGCAGTACTTC.

This chain links TRBV20-1 with TRBJ2-1; 7 positions match TRBD2. CDR3 length equals 11 residues. CDR1 and CDR2 (germline): DFQATT, SNEGSKA (reference sequence). Trimming cost V 5 bases and J 9 bases; bases outside gene matches: 4. The CDR3 nucleotides read TGCAGTGCTGCGGGAGTTAGTGAGCAGTTCTTC. Its protein is CSAAGVSEQFF.

The chain's CDR3 is CASTTGANYGYTF. For the CDR3, the DNA is TGTGCCTCAACGACAGGTGCTAACTATGGCTACACCTTC. The J gene is TRBJ1-2, the V gene TRBV30, with D perhaps TRBD1 (6 bases). V was trimmed by 7 bases and J by 0 bases, leaving 12 bases between them. This CDR3 region has 13 residues. The V gene's germline CDR1 is GTSNPN and CDR2 SVGIG (reference sequence).

The chain combines TRBV11-2 with TRBJ2-6; 11 nucleotides match TRBD1. Germline V gene lookup returns CDR1 SGHAT and CDR2 FQNNGV. Trimming at V came to 3 bases and at J to 0 bases, leaving 7 bases not matched to a gene. The CDR3 runs to 19 residues. This CDR3 is CASSFTDRGRFSGANVLTF. The CDR3 coding sequence is TGTGCCAGCAGCTTCACGGACAGGGGGCGCTTCTCTGGGGCCAACGTCCTGACTTTC.